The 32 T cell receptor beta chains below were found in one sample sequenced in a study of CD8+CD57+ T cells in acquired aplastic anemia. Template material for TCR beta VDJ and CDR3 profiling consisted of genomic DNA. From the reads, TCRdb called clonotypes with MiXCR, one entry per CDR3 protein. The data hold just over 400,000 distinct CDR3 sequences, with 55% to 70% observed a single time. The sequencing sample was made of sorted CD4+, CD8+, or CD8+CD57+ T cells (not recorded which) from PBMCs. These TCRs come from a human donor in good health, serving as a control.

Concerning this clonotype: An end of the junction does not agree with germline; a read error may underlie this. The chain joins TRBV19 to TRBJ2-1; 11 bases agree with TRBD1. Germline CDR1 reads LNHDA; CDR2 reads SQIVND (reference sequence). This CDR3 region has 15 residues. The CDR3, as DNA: TGTGCCAGTAGTGAGGACAGGGGGCCGGGCTATGGCCACACCTTC. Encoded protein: CASSEDRGPGYGHTF. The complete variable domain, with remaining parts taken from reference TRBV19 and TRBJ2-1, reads DGGITQSPKYLFRKEGQNVTLSCEQNLNHDAMYWYRQDPGQGLRLIYYSQIVNDFQKGDIAEGYSVSREKKESFPLTVTSAQKNPTAFYLCASSEDRGPGYGHTFGPGTRLTVL.

CDR3 bases: TGTGCCAGCAGCTTGGATCGCCCACAAAATCAGCCCCAGCATTTT. This sequence encodes CASSLDRPQNQPQHF. The J gene is TRBJ1-5, the V gene TRBV5-4; D uncertain. Trimming shortened V by 0 bases and J by 4 bases, and 11 bases separated the two germline ends. This CDR3 contains 15 residues. CDR1 is SGHNT and CDR2 is YYREEE in the germline V gene (reference sequence).

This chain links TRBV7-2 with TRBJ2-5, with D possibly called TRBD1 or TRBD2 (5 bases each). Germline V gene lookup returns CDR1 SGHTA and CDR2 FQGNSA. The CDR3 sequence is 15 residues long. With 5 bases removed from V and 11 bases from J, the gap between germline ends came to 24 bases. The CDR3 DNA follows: TGTGCCAGCAGCCAACGTTCGTCCGGGACGGACATACAGTACTTC. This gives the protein CASSQRSSGTDIQYF.

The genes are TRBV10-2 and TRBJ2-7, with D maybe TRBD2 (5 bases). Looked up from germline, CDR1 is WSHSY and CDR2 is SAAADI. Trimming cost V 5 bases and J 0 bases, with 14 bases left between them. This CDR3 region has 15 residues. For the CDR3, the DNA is TGCGCCAGCAGTATTGGCGGGCTGGTCTCCTACGAGCAGTACTTC. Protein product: CASSIGGLVSYEQYF.

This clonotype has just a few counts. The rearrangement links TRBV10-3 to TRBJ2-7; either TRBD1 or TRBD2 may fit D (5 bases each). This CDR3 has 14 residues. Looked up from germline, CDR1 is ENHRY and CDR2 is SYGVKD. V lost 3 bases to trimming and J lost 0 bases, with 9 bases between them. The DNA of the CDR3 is TGTGCCATCAGTGATGCAGGGAGCTCCTACGAGCAGTACTTC. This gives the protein CAISDAGSSYEQYF.

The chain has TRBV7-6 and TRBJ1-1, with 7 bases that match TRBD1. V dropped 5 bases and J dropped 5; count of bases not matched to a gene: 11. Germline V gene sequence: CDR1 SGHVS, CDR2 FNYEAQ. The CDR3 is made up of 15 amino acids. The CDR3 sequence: CASSPTRQGDTEAFF. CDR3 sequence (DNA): TGTGCCAGCAGCCCTACGAGACAGGGAGATACTGAAGCTTTCTTT. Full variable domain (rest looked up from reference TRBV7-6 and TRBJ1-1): GAGVSQSPRYKVTKRGQDVALRCDPISGHVSLYWYRQALGQGPEFLTYFNYEAQQDKSGLPNDRFSAERPEGSISTLTIQRTEQRDSAMYRCASSPTRQGDTEAFFGQGTRLTVV.

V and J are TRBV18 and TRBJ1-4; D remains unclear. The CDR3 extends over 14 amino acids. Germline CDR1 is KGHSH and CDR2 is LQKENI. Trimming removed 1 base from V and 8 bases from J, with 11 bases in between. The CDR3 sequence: CASSPQKDGEKLFF. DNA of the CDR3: TGTGCCAGCTCACCACAAAAGGACGGAGAAAAACTGTTTTTT.

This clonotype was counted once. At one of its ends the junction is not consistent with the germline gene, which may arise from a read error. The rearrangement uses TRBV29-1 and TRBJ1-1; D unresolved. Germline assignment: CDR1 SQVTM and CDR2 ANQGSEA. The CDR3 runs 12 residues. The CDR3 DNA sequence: TGCAGCGTTAGGAGAATCGCCACTACGCATTATTTT. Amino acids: CSVRRIATTHYF.

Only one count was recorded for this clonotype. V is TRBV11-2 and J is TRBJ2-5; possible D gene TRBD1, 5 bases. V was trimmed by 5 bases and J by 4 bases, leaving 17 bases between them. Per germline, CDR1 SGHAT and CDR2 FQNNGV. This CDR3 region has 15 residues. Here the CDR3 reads CASSEDSKLGETQYF. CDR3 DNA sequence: TGTGCCAGCAGCGAAGACAGCAAGCTTGGAGAGACCCAGTACTTC.

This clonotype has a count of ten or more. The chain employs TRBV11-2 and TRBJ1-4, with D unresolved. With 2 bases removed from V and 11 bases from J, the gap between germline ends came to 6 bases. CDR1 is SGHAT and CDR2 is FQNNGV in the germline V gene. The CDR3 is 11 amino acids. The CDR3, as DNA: TGTGCCAGCAGCTTACTCCAGAAACTGTTTTTT. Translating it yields CASSLLQKLFF.

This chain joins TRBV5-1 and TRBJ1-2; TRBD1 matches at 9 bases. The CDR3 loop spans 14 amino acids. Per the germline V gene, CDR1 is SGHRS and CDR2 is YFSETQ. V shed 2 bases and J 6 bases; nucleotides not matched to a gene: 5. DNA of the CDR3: TGCGCCAGCAGCTTTACACAGGGGGCGGATGGCTACACCTTC. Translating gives CASSFTQGADGYTF.

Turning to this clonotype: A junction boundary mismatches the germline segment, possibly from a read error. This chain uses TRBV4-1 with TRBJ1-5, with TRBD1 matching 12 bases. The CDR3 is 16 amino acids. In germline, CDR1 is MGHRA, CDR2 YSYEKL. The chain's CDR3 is CASSLGTGGYNQSQHF. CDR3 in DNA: TGCGCCAGCAGCTTAGGGACAGGGGGCTACAATCAGTCCCAGCATTTT.

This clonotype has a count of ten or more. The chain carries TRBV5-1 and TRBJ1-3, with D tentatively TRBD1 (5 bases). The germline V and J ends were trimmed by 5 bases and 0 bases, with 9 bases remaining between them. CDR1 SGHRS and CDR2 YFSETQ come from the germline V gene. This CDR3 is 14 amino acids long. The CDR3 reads CASRDTSSGNTIYF. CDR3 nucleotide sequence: TGCGCCAGCAGGGACACGAGCTCTGGAAACACCATATATTTT.

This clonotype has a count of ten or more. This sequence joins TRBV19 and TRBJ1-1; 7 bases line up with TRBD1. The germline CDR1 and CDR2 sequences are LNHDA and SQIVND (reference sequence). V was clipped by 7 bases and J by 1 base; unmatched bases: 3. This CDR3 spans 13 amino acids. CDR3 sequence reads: CASIDRANTEAFF. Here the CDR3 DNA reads TGTGCCAGTATAGACAGGGCGAACACTGAAGCTTTCTTT.

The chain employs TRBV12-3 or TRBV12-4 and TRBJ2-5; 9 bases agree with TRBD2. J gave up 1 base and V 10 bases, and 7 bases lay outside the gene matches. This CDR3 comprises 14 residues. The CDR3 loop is CATSSGGPQETQYF. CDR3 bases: TGTGCCACCAGCAGCGGGGGGCCCCAAGAGACCCAGTACTTC.

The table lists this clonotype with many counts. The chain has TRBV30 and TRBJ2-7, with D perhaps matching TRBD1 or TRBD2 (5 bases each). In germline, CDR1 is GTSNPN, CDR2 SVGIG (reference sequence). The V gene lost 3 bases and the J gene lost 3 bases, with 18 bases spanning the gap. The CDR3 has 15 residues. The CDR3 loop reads CAWSLRDLGYYEQYF. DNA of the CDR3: TGTGCCTGGAGCCTAAGGGACCTCGGCTACTACGAGCAGTACTTC.

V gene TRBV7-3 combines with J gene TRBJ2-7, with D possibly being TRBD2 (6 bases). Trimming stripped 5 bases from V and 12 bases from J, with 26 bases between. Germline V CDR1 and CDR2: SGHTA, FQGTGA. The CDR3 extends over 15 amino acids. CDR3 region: CASSAAGTEPCCPYF. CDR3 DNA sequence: TGTGCCAGCAGCGCGGCCGGGACTGAGCCATGTTGTCCGTACTTC.

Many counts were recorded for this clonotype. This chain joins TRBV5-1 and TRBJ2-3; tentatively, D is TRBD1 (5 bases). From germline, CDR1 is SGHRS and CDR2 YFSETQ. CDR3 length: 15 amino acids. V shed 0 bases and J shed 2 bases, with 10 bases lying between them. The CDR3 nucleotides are TGCGCCAGCAGCTTGGAAAGACAGTTCACAGATACGCAGTATTTT. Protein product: CASSLERQFTDTQYF. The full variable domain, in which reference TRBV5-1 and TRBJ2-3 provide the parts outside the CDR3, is KAGVTQTPRYLIKTRGQQVTLSCSPISGHRSVSWYQQTPGQGLQFLFEYFSETQRNKGNFPGRFSGRQFSNSRSEMNVSTLELGDSALYLCASSLERQFTDTQYFGPGTRLTVL.

Written as DNA, the CDR3 is TGTGCCAGCGGACTAGCGGGGAGCCAAGAGACCCAGTACTTC. Amino acid sequence: CASGLAGSQETQYF. This chain uses TRBV7-2 with TRBJ2-5, with TRBD2 identical over 12 bases. Germline V gene lookup returns CDR1 SGHTA and CDR2 FQGNSA. The CDR3 spans 14 residues. The ends lost 8 bases at V and 1 base at J; junction bases unmatched: 2.

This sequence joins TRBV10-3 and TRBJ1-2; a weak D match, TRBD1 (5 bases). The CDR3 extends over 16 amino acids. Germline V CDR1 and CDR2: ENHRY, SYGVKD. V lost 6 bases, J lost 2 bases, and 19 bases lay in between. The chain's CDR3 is CAIRGRGEDPNYGYTF. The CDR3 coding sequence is TGTGCCATCAGGGGGCGCGGGGAGGATCCCAACTATGGCTACACCTTC.

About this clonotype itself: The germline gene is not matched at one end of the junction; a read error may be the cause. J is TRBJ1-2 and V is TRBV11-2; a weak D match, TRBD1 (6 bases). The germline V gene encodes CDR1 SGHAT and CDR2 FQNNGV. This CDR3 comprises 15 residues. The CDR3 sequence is CASSPERQGRFGYTF. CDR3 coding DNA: TGCGCCAGCAGCCCTGAGAGGCAGGGGCGTTTTGGCTACACCTTC.

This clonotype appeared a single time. For the CDR3, the DNA is TGCGCCAGCAGCCCAGGGACACGTATGGGGACCCAGTACTTC. It is translated as CASSPGTRMGTQYF. The chain recombines TRBV5-1 with TRBJ2-5; tentatively, D is TRBD1 (6 bases). The germline V and J ends were trimmed by 4 bases and 7 bases, with 17 bases remaining between them. The CDR3 extends over 14 amino acids. Germline V gene sequence: CDR1 SGHRS, CDR2 YFSETQ.

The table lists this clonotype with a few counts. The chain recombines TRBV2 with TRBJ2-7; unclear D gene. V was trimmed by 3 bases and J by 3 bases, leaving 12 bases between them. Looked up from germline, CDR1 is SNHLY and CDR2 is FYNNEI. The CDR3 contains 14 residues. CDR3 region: CASSDVTRDYEQYF. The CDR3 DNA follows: TGTGCCAGCAGTGATGTTACGCGCGACTACGAGCAGTACTTC.

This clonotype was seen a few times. As DNA, the CDR3 is TGTGCCAGTAGGGGGGCGGATCTGTATTTT. It is translated as CASRGADLYF. This sequence joins TRBV19 and TRBJ2-3, with a weak D call TRBD1 (6 bases). The V gene's germline CDR1 is LNHDA and CDR2 SQIVND (reference sequence). Between the trimmed V and J ends, which lost 6 bases and 14 bases, there was a span of 12 bases. This CDR3 region has 10 residues. The variable domain in full, with the rest retrieved from reference TRBV19 and TRBJ2-3, is DGGITQSPKYLFRKEGQNVTLSCEQNLNHDAMYWYRQDPGQGLRLIYYSQIVNDFQKGDIAEGYSVSREKKESFPLTVTSAQKNPTAFYLCASRGADLYFGPGTRLTVL.

The CDR3 DNA is TGTGCCAGCAGCTTAGATGCAGGGCGATATGGCTACACCTTC. The encoded protein is CASSLDAGRYGYTF. The chain recombines TRBV7-9 with TRBJ1-2, with D possibly matching TRBD1 (5 bases). Between the trimmed V and J ends, which lost 1 base and 5 bases, there was a span of 11 bases. CDR3 length: 14 residues. Germline assignment: CDR1 SEHNR and CDR2 FQNEAQ (reference sequence). The variable domain in full, completed from reference TRBV7-9 and TRBJ1-2, reads DTGVSQNPRHKITKRGQNVTFRCDPISEHNRLYWYRQTLGQGPEFLTYFQNEAQLEKSRLLSDRFSAERPKGSFSTLEIQRTEQGDSAMYLCASSLDAGRYGYTFGSGTRLTVV.

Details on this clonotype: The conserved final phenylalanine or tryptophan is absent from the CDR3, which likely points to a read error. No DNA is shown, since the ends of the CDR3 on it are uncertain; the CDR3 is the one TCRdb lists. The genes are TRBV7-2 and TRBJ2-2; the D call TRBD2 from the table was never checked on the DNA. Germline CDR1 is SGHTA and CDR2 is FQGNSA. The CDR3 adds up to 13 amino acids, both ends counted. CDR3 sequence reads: CASSFGGGAGTDI.

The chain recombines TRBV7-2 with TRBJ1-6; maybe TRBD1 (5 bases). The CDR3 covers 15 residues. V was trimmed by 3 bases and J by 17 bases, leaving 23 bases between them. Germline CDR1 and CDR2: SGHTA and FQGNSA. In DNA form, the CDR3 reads TGTGCCAGCAGCTTGGTCCCGGGACGTAATTATCCCTTCCACTTT. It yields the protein CASSLVPGRNYPFHF.

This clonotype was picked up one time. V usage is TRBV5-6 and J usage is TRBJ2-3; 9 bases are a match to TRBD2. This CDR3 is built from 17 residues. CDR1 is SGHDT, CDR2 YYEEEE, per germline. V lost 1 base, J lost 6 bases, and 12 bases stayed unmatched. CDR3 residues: CASSLSVAGGATDTQYF. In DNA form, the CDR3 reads TGTGCCAGCAGCTTGTCTGTGGCGGGGGGGGCCACCGATACGCAGTATTTT.

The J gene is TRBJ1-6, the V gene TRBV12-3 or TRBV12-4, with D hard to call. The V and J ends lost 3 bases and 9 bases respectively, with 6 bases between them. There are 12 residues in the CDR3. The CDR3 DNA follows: TGTGCCAGCAGTTTTAAGTCTTCACCCCTCCACTTT. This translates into CASSFKSSPLHF.

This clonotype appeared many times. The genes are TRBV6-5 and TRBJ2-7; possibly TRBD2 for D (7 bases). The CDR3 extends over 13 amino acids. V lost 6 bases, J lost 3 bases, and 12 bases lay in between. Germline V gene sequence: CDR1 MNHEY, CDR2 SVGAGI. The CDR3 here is CASRRGPNYEQYF. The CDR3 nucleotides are TGTGCCAGCAGGCGGGGGCCAAACTACGAGCAGTACTTC.

The CDR3 region is CASGQGEENEQFF. DNA of the CDR3: TGTGCCAGCGGACAGGGGGAAGAAAATGAGCAGTTCTTC. This sequence joins TRBV6-6 and TRBJ2-1; 10 bases are a match to TRBD1. Trimming at V came to 8 bases and at J to 7 bases, leaving 5 bases not matched to a gene. Germline CDR1 MNHNY, CDR2 SVGAGI (reference sequence). CDR3 length equals 13 residues.

CDR3 sequence reads: CATSPGASSYNEQFF. The CDR3 DNA sequence: TGTGCCACCAGTCCGGGGGCAAGCTCCTACAATGAGCAGTTCTTC. The rearrangement uses TRBV24-1 and TRBJ2-1; D assignment may be TRBD1 or TRBD2 (6 bases each). This CDR3 has 15 residues. Germline lookup yields CDR1 KGHDR and CDR2 SFDVKD. The V end was cut by 6 bases, the J end by 0 bases, with 11 bases between.